A single sample is the source of the 7 T cell receptor beta chains below, sequenced in a study of blood T cell repertoires in COVID-19. TCRdb's table, derived via immunoSEQ multiplex PCR, lists solely in-frame clones and lacks some. The sample has roughly 150,000 clones; around 73% are singletons. Sequencing used peripheral blood. The source of these receptors is a man aged 55 to 69 who had recovered from COVID-19.

The V and J genes are TRBV2 and TRBJ2-1; TRBD2 matches 7 bases. Germline V gene sequence: CDR1 SNHLY, CDR2 FYNNEI. V lost 2 bases to trimming and J lost 6 bases; unmatched junction nucleotides: 7. The length of the CDR3 is 15 residues. The CDR3 reads CASSEWGLSPNEQFF. CDR3 nucleotide sequence: TGTGCCAGCAGTGAATGGGGACTATCCCCCAATGAGCAGTTCTTC. Supplemented by reference TRBV2 and TRBJ2-1, the full variable domain reads EPEVTQTPSHQVTQMGQEVILRCVPISNHLYFYWYRQILGQKVEFLVSFYNNEISEKSEIFDDQFSVERPDGSNFTLKIRSTKLEDSAMYFCASSEWGLSPNEQFFGPGTRLTVL.

As DNA, the CDR3 is TGTGCCAGCAGTTTAGACAGGGACACTGAAGCTTTCTTT. Encoded protein: CASSLDRDTEAFF. The rearrangement uses TRBV28 and TRBJ1-1, with TRBD1 matching 7 bases. The V gene end was trimmed by 2 bases and the J gene end by 3 bases; junction bases not matched to a gene: 0. Per germline, CDR1 MDHEN and CDR2 SYDVKM. This CDR3 has 13 residues.

The CDR3 region is CASSEGNSPLHF. In DNA form, the CDR3 reads TGTGCCAGCAGTGAAGGCAATTCACCCCTCCACTTT. This rearrangement joins TRBV25-1 to TRBJ1-6, with D hard to call. This CDR3 comprises 12 residues. V shed 2 bases and J shed 7 bases, with 3 bases lying between them. Germline assignment: CDR1 MGHDK and CDR2 SYGVNS.

This chain uses TRBV6-2 or TRBV6-3 with TRBJ2-3; 10 bases map to TRBD2. The CDR3 runs to 16 residues. CDR1 and CDR2 from the germline V gene are MNHEY and SVGEGT. Trimming took 5 bases from V and 4 from J; bases not matched to a gene: 9. The DNA for the CDR3 is TGTGCCAGCAGTCCCCCACTAGCGGGAAAGCCAGATACGCAGTATTTT. This translates into CASSPPLAGKPDTQYF.

In this sample, this clone turned up a few times. The chain employs TRBV7-2 and TRBJ1-1, with TRBD1 identical over 10 bases. V lost 6 bases and J lost 3; bases outside the gene matches: 1. The CDR3 contains 13 residues. Germline V gene data show CDR1 as SGHTA and CDR2 as FQGNSA. CDR3 protein: CASRGQGHTEAFF. CDR3 sequence (DNA): TGTGCCAGCAGGGGACAGGGGCACACTGAAGCTTTCTTT.

This clone was seen a single time. This rearrangement joins TRBV7-6 to TRBJ2-1, with 7 bases matching TRBD2. CDR1 is SGHVS and CDR2 is FNYEAQ in the germline V gene. This CDR3 contains 15 residues. J lost 5 bases, V lost 1 base, and 5 bases had no gene match. DNA of the CDR3: TGTGCCAGCAGCTTAGGCCGGGGGGTCAACAATGAGCAGTTCTTC. Amino acids: CASSLGRGVNNEQFF.

V usage is TRBV9 and J usage is TRBJ2-7; 7 nucleotides match TRBD2. The V segment lost 0 bases and the J segment 7 bases; nucleotides outside the gene matches: 10. Per germline, CDR1 SGDLS and CDR2 YYNGEE. This CDR3 is built from 15 residues. CDR3 residues: CASSVDGTTASEQYF. In nucleotides, the CDR3 is TGTGCCAGCAGCGTAGATGGGACTACTGCCTCGGAGCAGTACTTC. The full variable domain, with the rest looked up from reference TRBV9 and TRBJ2-7, is DSGVTQTPKHLITATGQRVTLRCSPRSGDLSVYWYQQSLDQGLQFLIQYYNGEERAKGNILERFSAQQFPDLHSELNLSSLELGDSALYFCASSVDGTTASEQYFGPGTRLTVT.